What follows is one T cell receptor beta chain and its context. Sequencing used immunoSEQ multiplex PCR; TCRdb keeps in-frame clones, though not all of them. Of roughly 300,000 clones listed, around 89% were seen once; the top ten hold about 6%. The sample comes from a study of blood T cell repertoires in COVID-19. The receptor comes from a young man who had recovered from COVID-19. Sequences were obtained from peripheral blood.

In DNA, the CDR3 is TGTGCCAGCAGCTTGACAGGCGAGGGCTACACCTTC. Translated: CASSLTGEGYTF. The chain is built from TRBV7-9 and TRBJ1-2; tentative D call: TRBD1 (6 bases). V was cut by 3 bases and J by 8 bases, with 10 bases left in between. The CDR3 sequence is 12 residues long. Germline assignment: CDR1 SEHNR and CDR2 FQNEAQ (reference sequence).